This passage covers 14 T cell receptor beta chains from one sample sequenced in a study of identical twins. In TCRdb, the 5' RACE reads were re-called with MiXCR into one record per CDR3 protein. The sample includes 600,000 to 850,000 distinct CDR3 sequences, about 18% seen only once; the top ten take 10% to 15%. This sample was also put to use in a study of T cells expressing NK-cell markers.

The source material was PBMCs. The receptors derive from a woman between 18 and 30 years old in good health.

This chain uses TRBV3-1 with TRBJ2-7, with D perhaps TRBD1 or TRBD2 (5 bases each). The CDR3 runs 14 residues. V was trimmed by 0 bases and J by 11 bases, leaving 17 bases between them. Germline V CDR1 and CDR2: LGHDT, YNNKEL (reference sequence). CDR3 residues: CASSQDFGGWEKYF. The DNA of the CDR3 is TGTGCCAGCAGCCAAGATTTTGGGGGTTGGGAAAAGTACTTC.

V and J are TRBV20-1 and TRBJ2-3; perhaps TRBD1 as D (6 bases). Germline CDR1 is DFQATT and CDR2 is SNEGSKA (reference sequence). The CDR3 covers 15 residues. V gave up 3 bases and J gave up 4 bases, with 17 bases separating them. This chain's CDR3 is CSASDLGQGPDTQYF. Here the CDR3 DNA reads TGCAGTGCTAGCGATCTCGGGCAGGGGCCAGATACGCAGTATTTT.

This clonotype showed up just a few times. The chain combines TRBV12-3 or TRBV12-4 with TRBJ2-1; 9 bases align to TRBD2. The CDR3 runs to 16 residues. Trimming at V came to 4 bases and at J to 2 bases, leaving 6 bases not matched to a gene. For the CDR3, the DNA is TGTGCCAGCAGTTCTGGGACTAGCAGAGCCTACAATGAGCAGTTCTTC. Its protein product is CASSSGTSRAYNEQFF.

The chain is built from TRBV27 and TRBJ2-2, with D perhaps matching TRBD1 (6 bases). V was shortened by 5 bases and J by 0 bases, with 10 bases between the two germline ends. CDR3 length: 15 amino acids. CDR1 and CDR2 (germline): MNHEY, SMNVEV (reference sequence). In DNA form, the CDR3 reads TGTGCCAGCAGTGCGCGGACAGCGAACACCGGGGAGCTGTTTTTT. Its protein is CASSARTANTGELFF.

The chain combines TRBV3-1 with TRBJ1-6; 8 bases line up with TRBD1. V lost 4 bases to trimming and J lost 13 bases; unmatched junction nucleotides: 9. Germline CDR1 reads LGHDT; CDR2 reads YNNKEL (reference sequence). This CDR3 is 14 amino acids long. The CDR3 reads CASSRTGRFMPLHF. The CDR3 DNA is TGTGCCAGCAGCCGGACAGGGAGATTCATGCCCCTCCACTTT.

This clonotype has just a few counts. The chain couples TRBV2 to TRBJ1-2; D not resolved. Trimming cost V 8 bases and J 7 bases, with 14 bases left between them. CDR1 is SNHLY, CDR2 FYNNEI, per germline. The CDR3 sequence is 12 residues long. The CDR3 loop is CASAPGPAGYTF. DNA for the CDR3: TGTGCCAGCGCCCCGGGTCCAGCTGGCTACACCTTC.

The chain couples TRBV7-2 to TRBJ2-1, with TRBD2 identical over 11 bases. Germline V gives CDR1 SGHTA, CDR2 FQGNSA. Trimming removed 4 bases from V and 10 bases from J; junction bases left unmatched: 9. The CDR3 runs to 15 residues. The CDR3, as DNA: TGTGCCAGCAGCTCTAGCGGGGGGCCCTCGTGGGAGCAGTTCTTC. Its protein product is CASSSSGGPSWEQFF.

This clonotype was seen more than once but under ten times. The V and J genes are TRBV4-2 and TRBJ2-7, with 9 bases fitting TRBD2. The length of the CDR3 is 18 residues. The V gene's germline CDR1 is LGHNA and CDR2 YNFKEQ. The trim removed 0 bases at V and 2 bases at J, leaving 11 bases unmatched. CDR3 protein: CASSQDHPASGVAYEQYF. The CDR3 nucleotides read TGTGCCAGCAGCCAAGATCATCCGGCTAGCGGGGTGGCCTACGAGCAGTACTTC.

The chain links TRBV5-5 to TRBJ2-7, with D possibly called TRBD1 or TRBD2 (5 bases each). Germline values: CDR1 SGHKS, CDR2 YYEKEE (reference sequence). The CDR3 sequence is 17 residues long. V was shortened by 0 bases and J by 0 bases, with 16 bases between the two germline ends. CDR3 amino acids: CASSLGDGVFNSYEQYF. The CDR3 DNA follows: TGTGCCAGCAGCTTGGGGGACGGTGTCTTCAACTCCTACGAGCAGTACTTC.

The chain is built from TRBV19 and TRBJ1-3, with D perhaps matching TRBD1 (6 bases). V was pared by 8 bases and J by 1 base, with 12 bases between. Germline CDR1 reads LNHDA; CDR2 reads SQIVND (reference sequence). The CDR3 length is 14 residues. The CDR3 nucleotides are TGTGCCAGTGTTGACAGGACTTCTGGAAACACCATATATTTT. Its translation is CASVDRTSGNTIYF.

This clonotype occurred a few times. The chain combines TRBV6-2 or TRBV6-3 with TRBJ2-2; maybe TRBD2 (5 bases). V was clipped by 3 bases and J by 4 bases, with 12 bases between them. CDR3 length equals 15 residues. The germline V gene has CDR1 MNHEY and CDR2 SVGEGT. The CDR3 DNA reads as TGTGCCAGCAGTTATCTCCCTAGCACCACCGGGGAGCTGTTTTTT. Protein: CASSYLPSTTGELFF.

The chain couples TRBV20-1 to TRBJ2-5; TRBD2 matches 7 bases. The CDR3 has 14 residues. Germline V gene lookup returns CDR1 DFQATT and CDR2 SNEGSKA (reference sequence). V shed 5 bases, J shed 0 bases, and the junction held 6 bases outside the gene matches. The CDR3: CSAPLAAYQETQYF. The CDR3 nucleotides are TGCAGTGCTCCCCTAGCGGCGTACCAAGAGACCCAGTACTTC.

The chain uses TRBV29-1 and TRBJ2-2, with TRBD2 identical over 7 bases. The CDR3 has 13 amino acids. Germline V gene lookup returns CDR1 SQVTM and CDR2 ANQGSEA. J was trimmed by 3 bases and V by 3 bases; bases with no gene match: 1. Here the CDR3 reads CSVDLADTGELFF. The CDR3 DNA is TGCAGCGTTGATCTAGCGGACACCGGGGAGCTGTTTTTT.

The CDR3 DNA is TGCGCCAGCAGCATGACAGGGAGAGGTAACTATGGCTACACCTTC. It encodes CASSMTGRGNYGYTF. The genes are TRBV5-1 and TRBJ1-2; 7 positions agree with TRBD1. Germline CDR1 and CDR2: SGHRS and YFSETQ. The CDR3 length is 15 residues. Trimming removed 4 bases from V and 1 base from J; junction bases left unmatched: 7. Drawing the rest from reference TRBV5-1 and TRBJ1-2, the complete variable domain is KAGVTQTPRYLIKTRGQQVTLSCSPISGHRSVSWYQQTPGQGLQFLFEYFSETQRNKGNFPGRFSGRQFSNSRSEMNVSTLELGDSALYLCASSMTGRGNYGYTFGSGTRLTVV.